The entry below describes one T cell receptor beta chain. The CDR3 spans 15 residues. CDR1 LGHNA and CDR2 YSLEER come from the germline V gene. Trimming removed 3 bases from V and 4 bases from J; junction bases left unmatched: 7. The sample is drawn from a study of CD8 T cells in ankylosing spondylitis. One entry per CDR3 protein results from TCRdb running MiXCR on the 5' RACE reads. The table lists under 200,000 distinct CDR3 sequences, approximately 9.9% of them singletons. The J gene is TRBJ2-5, the V gene TRBV4-3, with 8 positions matching TRBD1. Material for sequencing was blood, either unsorted or a sorted T cell fraction (not recorded which). The clonotype was recovered from a female donor with ankylosing spondylitis or in good health (not recorded which). CDR3 nucleotides: TGCGCCAGCAGCCAGGGAGACAGGGGTAGAGAGACCCAGTACTTC. Translated: CASSQGDRGRETQYF.